This entry lists 30 T cell receptor beta chains sequenced from one sample in a study of cytomegalovirus exposure and HLA in healthy donors. The PCR made use of 60 Vbeta and 13 Jbeta primers. The repertoire was sequenced with immunoSEQ multiplex PCR; TCRdb's copy has only in-frame clones and lacks some. The sample shows 85,000 to 120,000 clones, about 75% of them seen only once. Sequencing was carried out using PBMCs. These receptors were collected from a male donor in good health and CMV-seropositive.

The genes are TRBV13 and TRBJ2-7, with D perhaps TRBD1 (6 bases). The CDR3 contains 14 residues. The germline V gene has CDR1 PRHDT and CDR2 FYEKMQ (reference sequence). Between the trimmed V and J ends, which lost 8 bases and 3 bases, there was a span of 17 bases. CDR3: CASSTQGSHYEQYF. The CDR3 bases are TGTGCCAGCTCCACACAGGGATCCCACTACGAGCAGTACTTC.

The chain employs TRBV5-1 and TRBJ1-2, with a weak D call TRBD1 (5 bases). The CDR3 loop spans 14 amino acids. Germline V gene lookup returns CDR1 SGHRS and CDR2 YFSETQ. V lost 3 bases, J lost 3 bases, and 12 bases lay in between. The CDR3 DNA reads TGCGCCAGCAGCTCCATGGGGCAGTACTATGGCTACACCTTC. Protein product: CASSSMGQYYGYTF.

The chain has TRBV18 and TRBJ1-5, with TRBD1 identical over 7 bases. This CDR3 is 15 amino acids long. J lost 4 bases, V lost 5 bases, and 8 bases had no gene match. Germline V gene data show CDR1 as KGHSH and CDR2 as LQKENI. The CDR3 coding sequence is TGTGCCAGCTCAAAGGGACAGACTACTAATCAGCCCCAGCATTTT. Translating it yields CASSKGQTTNQPQHF.

This sequence joins TRBV7-2 and TRBJ2-3; 9 bases map to TRBD2. Per germline, CDR1 SGHTA and CDR2 FQGNSA. V was pared by 5 bases and J by 5 bases, with 11 bases of the junction left unmatched. This CDR3 has 16 residues. The CDR3 region has the DNA TGTGCCAGCAGCCCCTATCTCGCGGGGGGGCGAGATACGCAGTATTTT. Protein product: CASSPYLAGGRDTQYF.

V gene TRBV29-1 combines with J gene TRBJ1-2; 7 bases match TRBD1. J was trimmed by 4 bases and V by 8 bases; bases with no gene match: 13. This CDR3 has 14 residues. Looked up from germline, CDR1 is SQVTM and CDR2 is ANQGSEA. CDR3 residues: CSTSEGQQAYGYTF. The CDR3 region has the DNA TGCAGCACGTCTGAGGGACAGCAAGCCTATGGCTACACCTTC.

This clone was counted a single time. The rearrangement uses TRBV10-3 and TRBJ1-5, with a weak D call TRBD1 (6 bases). The germline V gene encodes CDR1 ENHRY and CDR2 SYGVKD. This CDR3 has 14 residues. Trimming took 6 bases from V and 5 from J, leaving 14 bases between them. CDR3 region: CAIRDSNLDQPQHF. The CDR3 bases are TGTGCCATCAGGGACAGTAACTTAGATCAGCCCCAGCATTTT.

The chain joins TRBV13 to TRBJ1-1, with D possibly being TRBD1 (6 bases). The length of the CDR3 is 16 residues. V lost 5 bases and J 0 bases, leaving 16 bases between the germline ends. Per germline, CDR1 PRHDT and CDR2 FYEKMQ (reference sequence). The CDR3 loop is CASSQLTTGLNTEAFF. The CDR3 coding sequence is TGTGCCAGCAGCCAACTAACTACAGGGTTGAACACTGAAGCTTTCTTT.

The rearrangement links TRBV19 to TRBJ1-2; TRBD1 might be the D (6 bases). In germline, CDR1 is LNHDA, CDR2 SQIVND (reference sequence). The CDR3 covers 16 residues. V lost 5 bases, J lost 4 bases, and 20 bases lay in between. For the CDR3, the DNA is TGTGCCAGTAGTTACAGTGAACAGGGATGGAGCTATGGCTACACCTTC. Translation gives CASSYSEQGWSYGYTF.

The rearrangement uses TRBV28 and TRBJ2-1; TRBD2 might be the D (5 bases). There are 15 residues in the CDR3. Trimming stripped 7 bases from V and 3 bases from J, with 16 bases between. Per germline, CDR1 MDHEN and CDR2 SYDVKM. DNA of the CDR3: TGTGCCAGCACAGAGGGTCCTGATTTCTACAATGAGCAGTTCTTC. Its protein product is CASTEGPDFYNEQFF.

This clone appeared a single time. V gene TRBV28 combines with J gene TRBJ2-7; weak D call: TRBD1 (7 bases). The CDR3 totals 13 residues. The V gene's germline CDR1 is MDHEN and CDR2 SYDVKM. V lost 3 bases, J lost 6 bases, and 12 bases lay in between. The CDR3: CASSLPRGVEQYF. The CDR3 nucleotides are TGTGCCAGCAGTTTGCCCAGGGGGGTCGAGCAGTACTTC.

The chain carries TRBV5-1 and TRBJ2-3, with D perhaps matching TRBD2 (5 bases). CDR3 size: 15 residues. Germline CDR1 SGHRS, CDR2 YFSETQ. The V end lost 0 bases, the J end lost 4 bases, and 12 bases lay between the germline ends. CDR3 residues: CASSLAIASADTQYF. The CDR3 region has the DNA TGCGCCAGCAGCTTGGCCATAGCGTCCGCAGATACGCAGTATTTT.

The rearrangement joins TRBV6-5 to TRBJ1-2; TRBD1 aligns across 7 bases. The CDR3 spans 16 residues. The germline gives CDR1 MNHEY, CDR2 SVGAGI. With 2 bases clipped from V and 0 bases from J, the junction kept 6 bases outside the gene matches. The CDR3 sequence: CASSYGRQGSNYGYTF. The CDR3 DNA follows: TGTGCCAGCAGTTACGGCCGACAGGGATCTAACTATGGCTACACCTTC.

The chain has TRBV7-9 and TRBJ2-1; possibly TRBD1 for D (6 bases). V was pared by 5 bases and J by 4 bases, with 15 bases between. This CDR3 has 15 residues. Germline V gene sequence: CDR1 SEHNR, CDR2 FQNEAQ (reference sequence). The CDR3 reads CASSSTGSGYNEQFF. Written as DNA, the CDR3 is TGTGCCAGCAGCAGCACAGGGAGTGGTTACAATGAGCAGTTCTTC.

The J gene is TRBJ1-1, the V gene TRBV11-3; D uncertain. CDR3 length equals 14 residues. Germline values: CDR1 SGHNT, CDR2 YENEEA. V was clipped by 2 bases and J by 0 bases, with 7 bases between them. The DNA of the CDR3 is TGTGCCAGCAGCTTATCCGGGTTGAACACTGAAGCTTTCTTT. Protein sequence: CASSLSGLNTEAFF.

The J gene is TRBJ1-3, the V gene TRBV6-6, with D perhaps matching TRBD1 (5 bases). The CDR3 has 14 residues. Germline CDR1 MNHNY, CDR2 SVGAGI (reference sequence). V was shortened by 0 bases and J by 8 bases, with 11 bases between the two germline ends. As DNA, the CDR3 is TGTGCCAGCAGTTACTCGGGCAGGGCCGACACCATATATTTT. Encoded protein: CASSYSGRADTIYF.

The chain carries TRBV5-1 and TRBJ2-2; 8 positions match TRBD1. V was pared by 5 bases and J by 3 bases, with 9 bases of the junction left unmatched. This CDR3 is 16 amino acids long. From germline, CDR1 is SGHRS and CDR2 YFSETQ. The CDR3 DNA reads TGCGCCAGCAGGGATTCGACAGGGGATTACACCGGGGAGCTGTTTTTT. This sequence encodes CASRDSTGDYTGELFF.

This chain links TRBV30 with TRBJ2-7; tentatively, D is TRBD2 (6 bases). V was shortened by 2 bases and J by 12 bases, with 17 bases between the two germline ends. CDR3 length: 12 amino acids. The germline gives CDR1 GTSNPN, CDR2 SVGIG (reference sequence). CDR3 in DNA: TGTGCCTGGAGTCTCCTGGATCGAGCGGGGTACTTC. Residues: CAWSLLDRAGYF.

CDR3 coding DNA: TGTGCCAGCACTCAACGGCGACAGGGTTCCGAGCAGTACTTC. Translation: CASTQRRQGSEQYF. This rearrangement joins TRBV6-1 to TRBJ2-7; 7 nucleotides agree with TRBD1. Germline trimming cut 7 bases from V and 6 bases from J; bases unmatched to any gene: 12. Looked up from germline, CDR1 is MNHNS and CDR2 is SASEGT. The CDR3 is 14 amino acids.

The CDR3 DNA reads as TGTGCCAGCAGCTCAGGGTCCGGGTACGAGCAGTACTTC. It encodes CASSSGSGYEQYF. V usage is TRBV6-5 and J usage is TRBJ2-7; D possibly corresponds to TRBD1 (5 bases). Germline loops: CDR1 MNHEY, CDR2 SVGAGI. This CDR3 region has 13 residues. The V end lost 6 bases, the J end lost 4 bases, and 13 bases lay between the germline ends.

The chain uses TRBV7-6 and TRBJ2-1; the match to TRBD2 covers 15 bases. This CDR3 is built from 20 residues. CDR1 and CDR2 (germline): SGHVS, FNYEAQ. V dropped 5 bases and J dropped 4; count of bases not matched to a gene: 15. CDR3 amino acids: CASSNPRPGLAGGGYNEQFF. The DNA of the CDR3 is TGTGCCAGCAGCAACCCACGACCGGGACTAGCGGGGGGCGGGTACAATGAGCAGTTCTTC. The variable domain in full, with the rest retrieved from reference TRBV7-6 and TRBJ2-1, is GAGVSQSPRYKVTKRGQDVALRCDPISGHVSLYWYRQALGQGPEFLTYFNYEAQQDKSGLPNDRFSAERPEGSISTLTIQRTEQRDSAMYRCASSNPRPGLAGGGYNEQFFGPGTRLTVL.

This clone showed up just a few times. This chain connects TRBV6-6 to TRBJ2-1, with TRBD2 matching over 10 bases. Germline V gene data show CDR1 as MNHNY and CDR2 as SVGAGI (reference sequence). The V segment lost 8 bases and the J segment 6 bases; nucleotides outside the gene matches: 13. CDR3 size: 16 residues. This CDR3 reads CASLPRIGTSANEQFF. DNA of the CDR3: TGTGCCAGCCTACCTCGAATCGGGACTAGCGCCAATGAGCAGTTCTTC.

The chain links TRBV4-2 to TRBJ2-3; 10 bases fit TRBD2. The V and J ends lost 1 base and 2 bases, in that order; junction bases with no gene match: 9. Germline-derived CDR1 and CDR2 are LGHNA and YNFKEQ. The CDR3 is 18 residues long. For the CDR3, the DNA is TGTGCCAGCAGCCAAGGGGAACTAGCGGGGAGACTCACAGATACGCAGTATTTT. It is translated as CASSQGELAGRLTDTQYF.

This rearrangement joins TRBV4-1 to TRBJ2-7, with 11 bases fitting TRBD2. The V gene's germline CDR1 is MGHRA and CDR2 YSYEKL. The CDR3 length is 15 residues. Trimming cost V 6 bases and J 3 bases; bases outside gene matches: 7. CDR3 DNA sequence: TGCGCCAGCAGTCGCCTAGCGGGAGGACTCTACGAGCAGTACTTC. Translation gives CASSRLAGGLYEQYF.

This clone was counted between two and nine times. V and J are TRBV6-1 and TRBJ2-5; D is ambiguous. The assigned J gene may be wrong: the sequence end matches TRBJ2-7 better. This CDR3 contains 13 residues. Looked up from germline, CDR1 is MNHNS and CDR2 is SASEGT. CDR3: CASSEARQAEQYF. DNA of the CDR3: TGTGCCAGCAGTGAAGCGCGGCAAGCCGAGCAGTACTTC.

This rearrangement joins TRBV11-3 to TRBJ2-1; D remains ambiguous. CDR3 size: 12 residues. Per germline, CDR1 SGHNT and CDR2 YENEEA. With 1 base removed from V and 5 bases from J, the gap between germline ends came to 3 bases. This CDR3 reads CASSLVDNEQFF. The CDR3 DNA sequence: TGTGCCAGCAGCTTAGTCGACAATGAGCAGTTCTTC.

The chain uses TRBV4-2 and TRBJ1-3; D gene unclear. The CDR3 consists of 18 residues. Looked up from germline, CDR1 is LGHNA and CDR2 is YNFKEQ. Trimming removed 0 bases from V and 4 bases from J, with 19 bases in between. The CDR3, as DNA: TGTGCCAGCAGCCAAGATGAGTCCTCTGCGCGTTCCGGAAACACCATATATTTT. The encoded protein is CASSQDESSARSGNTIYF.

This chain's CDR3 is CATNWGETEAFF. CDR3 coding DNA: TGTGCCACCAATTGGGGGGAAACTGAAGCTTTCTTT. V is TRBV28 and J is TRBJ1-1; possibly TRBD1 for D (5 bases). The CDR3 spans 12 residues. Deletions cut 10 bases from V and 5 bases from J, with 14 bases between. CDR1 MDHEN and CDR2 SYDVKM come from the germline V gene.

Only a few counts were recorded for this clone. The chain combines TRBV6-1 with TRBJ1-5; 9 bases align to TRBD1. Germline assignment: CDR1 MNHNS and CDR2 SASEGT. With 8 bases clipped from V and 4 bases from J, the junction kept 3 bases outside the gene matches. CDR3 length: 13 amino acids. In DNA form, the CDR3 reads TGTGCCAGCTTGGGGACAGGGAATCAGCCCCAGCATTTT. Protein product: CASLGTGNQPQHF.

This clone appeared a single time. The chain recombines TRBV19 with TRBJ2-7; D remains unclear. Germline-derived CDR1 and CDR2 are LNHDA and SQIVND (reference sequence). V gave up 2 bases and J gave up 0 bases, with 5 bases separating them. This CDR3 is 13 amino acids long. CDR3 DNA: TGTGCCAGTAGTATAACAGCCTCCTACGAGCAGTACTTC. It codes for CASSITASYEQYF.

V and J are TRBV27 and TRBJ2-1; 16 nucleotides match TRBD2. This CDR3 region has 22 residues. V shed 5 bases and J 0 bases; nucleotides not matched to a gene: 16. The germline V gene encodes CDR1 MNHEY and CDR2 SMNVEV (reference sequence). CDR3 sequence reads: CASSPTNTGLAGGPGSYNEQFF. The DNA of the CDR3 is TGTGCCAGCAGTCCCACGAACACGGGACTAGCGGGAGGGCCCGGCTCCTACAATGAGCAGTTCTTC.